Following are 2 T cell receptor beta chains from one sample sequenced in a study of blood T cell repertoires in COVID-19. Profiling relied on immunoSEQ multiplex PCR, and the TCRdb table lists in-frame clones only, not all of them. The sample shows roughly 190,000 clones, roughly 80% of them seen only once. Sequences were obtained from peripheral blood. All receptors come from a man in his fifties or sixties with acute or convalescent COVID-19.

This clone has a single count. The chain links TRBV28 to TRBJ1-5, with 7 bases lining up with TRBD1. The CDR3 spans 16 residues. Germline CDR1 and CDR2: MDHEN and SYDVKM. J lost 4 bases, V lost 5 bases, and 11 bases had no gene match. CDR3 coding DNA: TGTGCCAGCAGTCCTACACAGGGGTCGCCTAATCAGCCCCAGCATTTT. Protein product: CASSPTQGSPNQPQHF. The full variable domain, its missing parts supplied by reference TRBV28 and TRBJ1-5, is DVKVTQSSRYLVKRTGEKVFLECVQDMDHENMFWYRQDPGLGLRLIYFSYDVKMKEKGDIPEGYSVSREKKERFSLILESASTNQTSMYLCASSPTQGSPNQPQHFGDGTRLSIL.

V and J are TRBV19 and TRBJ2-1; 7 bases are a match to TRBD2. The V gene end was trimmed by 7 bases and the J gene end by 6 bases; junction bases not matched to a gene: 18. The CDR3 is 17 residues long. The germline V gene encodes CDR1 LNHDA and CDR2 SQIVND (reference sequence). The CDR3 DNA reads TGTGCCAGTACGGAAGGTTATGGACTAGGAGGATTCAATGAGCAGTTCTTC. It yields the protein CASTEGYGLGGFNEQFF.